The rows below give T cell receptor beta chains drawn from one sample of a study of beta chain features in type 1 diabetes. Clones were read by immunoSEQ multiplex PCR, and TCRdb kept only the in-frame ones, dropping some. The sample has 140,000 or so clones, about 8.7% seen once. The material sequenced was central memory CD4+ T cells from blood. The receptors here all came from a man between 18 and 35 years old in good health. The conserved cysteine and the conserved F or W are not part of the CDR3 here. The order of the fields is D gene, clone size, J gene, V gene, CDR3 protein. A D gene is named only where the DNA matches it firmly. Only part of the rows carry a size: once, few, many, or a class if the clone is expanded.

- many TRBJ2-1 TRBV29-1 SVRGGAEQF
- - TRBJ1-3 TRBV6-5 ASSYRGTGNTIY
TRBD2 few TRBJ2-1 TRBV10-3 AISGSGDEQF
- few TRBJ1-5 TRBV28 ASSKRQVSNQPQH
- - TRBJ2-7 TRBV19 ASSITRSSYEQY
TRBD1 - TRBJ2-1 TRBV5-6 ASMNRDRGFNEQF
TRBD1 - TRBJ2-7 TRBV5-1 ASSSGQKYEQY
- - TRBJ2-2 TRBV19 ASRPRGGPGTGELF
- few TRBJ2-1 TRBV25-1 ASSEWRGLPYNEQF
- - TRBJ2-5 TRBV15 ATSRDPTETQY
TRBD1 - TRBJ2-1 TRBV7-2 ASSIGQGSYNEQF
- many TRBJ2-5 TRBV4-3 ASSQVLASETQY
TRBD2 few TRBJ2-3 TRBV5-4 ASSLRAGPGTDTQY
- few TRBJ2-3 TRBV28 ASSLEALWGGPPDTQY
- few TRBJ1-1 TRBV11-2 ASSLVAAGGNTEAF
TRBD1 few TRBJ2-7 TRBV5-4 ASSGKQGTYEQY
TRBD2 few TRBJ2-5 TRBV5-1 ASSLGLAGPQETQY
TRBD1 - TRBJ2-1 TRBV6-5 ASRRDREYEQF
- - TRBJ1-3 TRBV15 ATSRGPVSGNTIY
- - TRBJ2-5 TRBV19 ASTPGRTQEETQY
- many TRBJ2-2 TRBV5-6 ASSLSVGELF
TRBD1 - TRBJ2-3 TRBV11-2 ASSLRRQGWGTDTQY
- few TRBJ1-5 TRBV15 ATSRGAGADQPQH
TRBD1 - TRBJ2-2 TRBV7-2 ASSYATGPNTGELF
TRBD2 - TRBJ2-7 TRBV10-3 AISEGLAGLSYEQY
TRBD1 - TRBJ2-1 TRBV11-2 ASSLRTGNNEQF
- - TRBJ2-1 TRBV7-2 ASSLRGKQF
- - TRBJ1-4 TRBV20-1 SARANEKLF
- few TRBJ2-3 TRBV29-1 SARRGSTDTQY
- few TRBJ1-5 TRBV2 ASSEQGPHQPQH
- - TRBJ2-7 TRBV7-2 ASSSTTRRNEQY
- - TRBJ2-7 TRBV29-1 SVDGARGDPRQY
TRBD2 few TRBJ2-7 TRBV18 ASSPASGGSYEQY
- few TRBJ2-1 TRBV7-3 ASSASAGYNEQF
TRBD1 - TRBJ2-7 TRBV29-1 SVESRDRGQWGSYEQY
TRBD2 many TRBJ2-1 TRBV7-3 ASSLRRGGRYNEQF
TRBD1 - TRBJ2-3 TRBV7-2 ASSRGPGTGRTDTQY
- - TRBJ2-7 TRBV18 ASSDRGTSSYEQY
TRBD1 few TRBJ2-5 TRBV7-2 ASSFRGRETQY
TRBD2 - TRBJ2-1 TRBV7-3 ASSLKGDRSGGAANEQF
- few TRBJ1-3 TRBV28 ASGTPYSGNTIY
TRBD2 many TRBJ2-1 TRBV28 ASRKGAGGLNEQF
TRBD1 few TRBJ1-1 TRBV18 ASSPGQPRTEAF
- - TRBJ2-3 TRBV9 ASSVASRDTQY
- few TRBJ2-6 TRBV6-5 ASSSQAGANVLT
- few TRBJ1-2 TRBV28 ASRPQENYGYT
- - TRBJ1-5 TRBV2 ASRIGTPSEPQH
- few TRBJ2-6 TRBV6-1 ASSERGPTGSGANVLT
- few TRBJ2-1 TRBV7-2 ASSLDPKGKQF
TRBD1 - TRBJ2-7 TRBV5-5 ASSLGTGFYEQY
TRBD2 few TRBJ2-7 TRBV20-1 SAAPGLGY
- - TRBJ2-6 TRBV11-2 ASSLLAGANGANVLT
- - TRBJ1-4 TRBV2 ASGTPPGGGNEKLF
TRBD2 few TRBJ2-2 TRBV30 AWSDPTSGGAGTGELF
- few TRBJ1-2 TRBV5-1 ASSIQGDYGYT
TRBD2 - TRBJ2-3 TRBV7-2 ASSLAPGGLPDTQY
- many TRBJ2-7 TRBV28 ASSAGNGQY
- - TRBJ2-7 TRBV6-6 ASSGADYEQY
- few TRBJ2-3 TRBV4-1 ASSQGPGGTDTQY